Detailed here is one T cell receptor (beta chain). Antigen unknown. The data stem from a study of response to subunit inactivated influenza vaccine. General study findings and limits: Authors suggested each seasonal flu vaccination may recruit only limited numbers of new T cells.

MiXCR was run by TCRdb on the RT-PCR reads, yielding one entry per CDR3 protein. The sample has around 710,000 distinct CDR3 sequences, approximately 15% seen once. The CDR3 spans 13 residues. Germline V gene data show CDR1 as DFQATT and CDR2 as SNEGSKA (reference sequence). The V gene end was trimmed by 5 bases and the J gene end by 5 bases; junction bases not matched to a gene: 7. The chain has TRBV20-1 and TRBJ1-1; TRBD1 agrees at 8 bases. Here the sequenced sample was PBMCs from blood, taken 14 to 15 days before vaccination. The sequence was obtained from a man in his forties or fifties who received an inactivated influenza vaccine. CDR3 sequence: CSAFSGGRTEAFF. For the CDR3, the DNA is TGCAGTGCTTTCTCAGGGGGCCGGACTGAAGCTTTCTTT.